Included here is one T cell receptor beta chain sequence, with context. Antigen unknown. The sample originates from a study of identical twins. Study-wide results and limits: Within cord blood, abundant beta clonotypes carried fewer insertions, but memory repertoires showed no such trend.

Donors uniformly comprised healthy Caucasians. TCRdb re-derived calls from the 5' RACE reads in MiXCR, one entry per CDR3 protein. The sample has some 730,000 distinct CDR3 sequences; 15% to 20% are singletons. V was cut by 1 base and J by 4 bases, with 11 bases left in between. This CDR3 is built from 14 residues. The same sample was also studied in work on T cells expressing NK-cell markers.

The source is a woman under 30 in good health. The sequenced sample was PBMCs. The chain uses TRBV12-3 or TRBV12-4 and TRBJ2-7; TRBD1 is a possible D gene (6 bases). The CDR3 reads CASSLGTVTYEQYF. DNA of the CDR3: TGTGCCAGCAGTTTAGGGACAGTCACTTACGAGCAGTACTTC.